The clone carrying this T cell receptor (beta chain) was found many times. As yet, its antigen is unknown. This sample is part of a study of cytomegalovirus exposure and HLA in healthy donors. Study conclusions and caveats: The investigators catalogued under 200 TCR beta chains as cytomegalovirus-associated. Certain indistinguishable V segments, among them TRBV6-2 and TRBV6-3, were excluded.

It was with 60 Vbeta and 13 Jbeta primers that the PCR ran. Repertoires were generated with immunoSEQ multiplex PCR, while TCRdb's copy carries only in-frame clones and drops some. Of more than 110,000 clones in the sample, roughly four fifths are singletons; the top ten hold roughly 1.4%. Germline V gives CDR1 SSHAT, CDR2 FNYEAQ (reference sequence). CDR3 length: 13 residues. Trimming removed 6 bases at V and 7 bases at J, with 12 bases between. What was sequenced was PBMCs. This TCR was recovered from a man aged 25 to 45 in good health and CMV-seropositive. The chain links TRBV7-7 to TRBJ2-2, with D maybe TRBD2 (6 bases). The CDR3 DNA reads as TGTGCCAGCAGTCTAGGGGAGGACGGGGAGCTGTTTTTT. It yields the protein CASSLGEDGELFF.